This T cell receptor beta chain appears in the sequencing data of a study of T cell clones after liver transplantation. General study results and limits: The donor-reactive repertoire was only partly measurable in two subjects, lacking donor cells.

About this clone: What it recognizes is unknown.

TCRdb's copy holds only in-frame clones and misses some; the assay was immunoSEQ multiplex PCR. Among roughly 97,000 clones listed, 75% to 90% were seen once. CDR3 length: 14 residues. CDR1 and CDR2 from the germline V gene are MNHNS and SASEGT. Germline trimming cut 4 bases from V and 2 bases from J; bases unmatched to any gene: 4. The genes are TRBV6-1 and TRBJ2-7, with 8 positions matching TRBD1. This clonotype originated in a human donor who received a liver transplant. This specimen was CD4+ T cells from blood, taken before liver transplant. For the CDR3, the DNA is TGTGCCAGCAGTGTCAGGACAGGGACCTACGAGCAGTACTTC. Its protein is CASSVRTGTYEQYF.